This TCR beta chain was recorded in a study of blood T cells in healthy people across ages. Study-wide points: Naive and antigen-experienced cells could not be conclusively compared, given unsorted PBMCs.

Every sample had a minimum of 6 million PBMCs isolated. The ends lost 2 bases at V and 7 bases at J; junction bases unmatched: 5. The CDR3 has 14 amino acids. Per germline, CDR1 SEHNR and CDR2 FQNEAQ (reference sequence). This clonotype was detected a few times. The antigen remains undetermined. Next came a second PCR, run for about 6 to 12 cycles, which used a sample-barcoded 5' primer along with a J-beta primer mix. Template switching added a 12-random-nucleotide identifier to every cDNA molecule. From each sample, at least 3 million paired-end reads containing CDR3 were obtained. TCRdb analysed the 5' RACE reads with MiXCR anew, one entry per CDR3 protein. In the table there are 700,000 to 950,000 distinct CDR3 sequences, roughly 60% of which are singletons.

This TCR derives from a young man in good health. Sequences were obtained from blood. The J gene is TRBJ2-1, the V gene TRBV7-9; 7 bases match TRBD2. CDR3 bases: TGTGCCAGCAGCTTACTAGCGGAGTCAAATGAGCAGTTCTTC. Protein product: CASSLLAESNEQFF.